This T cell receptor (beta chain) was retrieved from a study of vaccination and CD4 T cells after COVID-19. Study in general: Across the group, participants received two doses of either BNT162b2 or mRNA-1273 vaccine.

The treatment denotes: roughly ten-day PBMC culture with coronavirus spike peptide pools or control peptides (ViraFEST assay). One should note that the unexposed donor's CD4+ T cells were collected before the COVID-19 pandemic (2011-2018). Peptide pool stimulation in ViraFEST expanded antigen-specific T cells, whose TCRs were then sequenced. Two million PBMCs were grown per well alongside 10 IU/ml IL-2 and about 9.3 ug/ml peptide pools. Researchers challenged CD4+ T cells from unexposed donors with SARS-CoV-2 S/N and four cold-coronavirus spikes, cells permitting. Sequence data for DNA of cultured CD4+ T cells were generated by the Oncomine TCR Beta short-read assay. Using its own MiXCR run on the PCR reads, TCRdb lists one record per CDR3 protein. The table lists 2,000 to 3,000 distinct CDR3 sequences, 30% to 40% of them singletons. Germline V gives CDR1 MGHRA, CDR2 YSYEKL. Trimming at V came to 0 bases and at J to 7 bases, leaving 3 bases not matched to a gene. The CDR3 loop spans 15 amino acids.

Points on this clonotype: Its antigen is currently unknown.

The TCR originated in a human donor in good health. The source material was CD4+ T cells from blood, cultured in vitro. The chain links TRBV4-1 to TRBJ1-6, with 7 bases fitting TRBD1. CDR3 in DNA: TGCGCCAGCAGCCAAGATCTGGGACAGAATTCACCCCTCCACTTT. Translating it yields CASSQDLGQNSPLHF.